These 15 T cell receptor beta chains share one sample of origin, sequenced in a study of blood T cell repertoires in COVID-19. Data came from immunoSEQ multiplex PCR; TCRdb stores just in-frame clones and leaves some out. The profile covers approximately 76,000 clones, with about four fifths appearing a single time and more than 9.5% taken by the ten largest. Material: peripheral blood. Source of these receptors: a man in his fifties with acute or convalescent COVID-19.

This clone was seen a handful of times. This chain connects TRBV3-1 (or the pseudogene TRBV3-2) to TRBJ1-5, with TRBD1 as a possible D gene (5 bases). The CDR3 is 14 residues long. The V gene's germline CDR1 is LGHDT and CDR2 YNNKEL (reference sequence). V was pared by 1 base and J by 7 bases, with 11 bases between. The CDR3 loop reads CASSQAGPGQPQHF. CDR3 coding DNA: TGTGCCAGCAGCCAAGCTGGCCCAGGGCAGCCCCAGCATTTT.

This chain links TRBV11-2 with TRBJ1-6, with 9 bases that match TRBD1. There are 15 residues in the CDR3. The V gene end was trimmed by 6 bases and the J gene end by 7 bases; junction bases not matched to a gene: 7. Germline lookup yields CDR1 SGHAT and CDR2 FQNNGV. The CDR3 nucleotides are TGTGCCAGCAGAATTACCGGGACAGGGAATTCACCCCTCCACTTT. Translating gives CASRITGTGNSPLHF.

V and J are TRBV6-5 and TRBJ1-5; possible D gene TRBD1, 5 bases. This CDR3 contains 13 residues. The V end was cut by 4 bases, the J end by 9 bases, with 13 bases between. Germline V gene lookup returns CDR1 MNHEY and CDR2 SVGAGI. In DNA, the CDR3 is TGTGCCAGCAGTTCCCTCAGCCAGGGGCCCCAGCATTTT. Protein: CASSSLSQGPQHF.

The CDR3 is CASSPIGSLPYEQYF. The CDR3 coding sequence is TGTGCCAGCTCACCAATCGGATCACTACCCTACGAGCAGTACTTC. This chain uses TRBV18 with TRBJ2-7; D uncertain. This CDR3 comprises 15 residues. The germline CDR1 and CDR2 sequences are KGHSH and LQKENI. Trimming pared 2 bases from V and 2 bases from J, leaving 13 bases between.

The chain recombines TRBV4-1 with TRBJ1-2, with 7 nucleotides matching TRBD1. V lost 1 base to trimming and J lost 8 bases; unmatched junction nucleotides: 13. Germline CDR1 and CDR2: MGHRA and YSYEKL. The CDR3 extends over 16 amino acids. The CDR3 sequence: CASSQVASDRAGGYTF. CDR3 bases: TGCGCCAGCAGCCAAGTGGCGAGCGACAGGGCGGGCGGCTACACCTTC.

The genes are TRBV28 and TRBJ1-3; no clear D. The V end lost 7 bases, the J end lost 0 bases, and 7 bases lay between the germline ends. The CDR3 covers 13 residues. CDR1 is MDHEN and CDR2 is SYDVKM in the germline V gene. This chain's CDR3 is CASIPFSGNTIYF. DNA of the CDR3: TGTGCCAGCATCCCTTTCTCTGGAAACACCATATATTTT.

The CDR3 DNA is TGCAGCGCCGTAGAGAATAGCAATCAGCCCCAGCATTTT. It translates to CSAVENSNQPQHF. This chain uses TRBV29-1 with TRBJ1-5; no firm D call. Germline-derived CDR1 and CDR2 are SQVTM and ANQGSEA. This CDR3 is built from 13 residues. Trimming stripped 7 bases from V and 0 bases from J, with 10 bases between.

The chain has TRBV5-4 and TRBJ1-1; possible D gene TRBD1, 5 bases. Germline V lookup: CDR1 SGHNT, CDR2 YYREEE (reference sequence). The CDR3 covers 14 residues. The V end was cut by 3 bases, the J end by 1 base, with 10 bases between. CDR3 sequence reads: CASSWSDRNTEAFF. The CDR3 DNA is TGTGCCAGCAGCTGGAGCGACAGGAACACTGAAGCTTTCTTT.

In its sample, this clone was seen a few times. The chain is built from TRBV30 and TRBJ2-1, with 9 bases identical to TRBD2. There are 15 residues in the CDR3. V shed 3 bases, J shed 6 bases, and the junction held 9 bases outside the gene matches. Germline values: CDR1 GTSNPN, CDR2 SVGIG (reference sequence). The CDR3: CAWRVAGVTLNEQFF. The CDR3 coding sequence is TGTGCCTGGAGGGTAGCGGGGGTGACTCTCAATGAGCAGTTCTTC.

The chain joins TRBV3-1 (or the pseudogene TRBV3-2) to TRBJ2-7, with a possible D match to TRBD1 (6 bases). The CDR3 contains 12 residues. V lost 8 bases to trimming and J lost 1 base, with 9 bases between them. From germline, CDR1 is LGHDT and CDR2 YNNKEL (reference sequence). DNA for the CDR3: TGTGCCAGCCAGGACAGTTCCTACGAGCAGTACTTC. Amino acid sequence: CASQDSSYEQYF.

The chain combines TRBV4-2 with TRBJ1-3, with a weak D call TRBD1 (5 bases). CDR1 is LGHNA, CDR2 YNFKEQ, per germline. Trimming removed 1 base at V and 0 bases at J, with 13 bases between. The CDR3 totals 17 residues. CDR3 in DNA: TGTGCCAGCAGCCAAGGGCGGGGGGGGAACTCTGGAAACACCATATATTTT. Translation: CASSQGRGGNSGNTIYF.

This chain uses TRBV30 with TRBJ2-3, with 10 bases aligning to TRBD2. The germline gives CDR1 GTSNPN, CDR2 SVGIG (reference sequence). V lost 5 bases and J lost 1; bases outside the gene matches: 9. The CDR3 extends over 16 amino acids. The CDR3 protein is CAWGKGLAGGTDTQYF. DNA of the CDR3: TGTGCCTGGGGGAAGGGGCTAGCGGGGGGCACAGATACGCAGTATTTT.

The gene calls are TRBV2 and TRBJ1-2; TRBD1 matches at 7 bases. Germline V gene sequence: CDR1 SNHLY, CDR2 FYNNEI. V gave up 1 base and J gave up 7 bases; unmatched junction bases: 6. This CDR3 region has 14 residues. CDR3 DNA sequence: TGTGCCAGCAGTGAAGATCGGTCAGGGGGTGGCTACACCTTC. Amino acid sequence: CASSEDRSGGGYTF.

The chain employs TRBV16 and TRBJ1-2; D is uncertain. This CDR3 contains 14 residues. The V end was cut by 2 bases, the J end by 8 bases, with 15 bases between. Looked up from germline, CDR1 is KGHSY and CDR2 is FQNENV. The CDR3 region is CASSQGGSFGGYTF. The CDR3 bases are TGTGCCAGCAGCCAAGGCGGTTCTTTTGGCGGCTACACCTTC.

This chain connects TRBV29-1 to TRBJ1-2, with 12 bases aligning to TRBD1. V gave up 4 bases and J gave up 4 bases; unmatched junction bases: 10. This CDR3 region has 16 residues. Germline loops: CDR1 SQVTM, CDR2 ANQGSEA. The CDR3 nucleotides are TGCAGCGTTGTGGCGGGACAGGGGGCGCGGGGCTATGGCTACACCTTC. Translation: CSVVAGQGARGYGYTF.